These 3 T cell receptor beta chains share one sample of origin, sequenced in a study of blood T cell repertoires in COVID-19. The repertoire was sequenced with immunoSEQ multiplex PCR; TCRdb's copy has only in-frame clones and lacks some. The sample has roughly 200,000 clones, roughly 89% seen once. Sample: PBMCs or T cells enriched from blood (not recorded which). These receptors came from a woman aged 40 to 49 with acute COVID-19.

CDR3 DNA sequence: TGTGCCAGCAGTTACGCAATCATATCCGGACATCCCTACGAGCAGTACTTC. This codes for CASSYAIISGHPYEQYF. V usage is TRBV6-2 or TRBV6-3 and J usage is TRBJ2-7, with a possible D match to TRBD1 (5 bases). CDR1 is MNHEY and CDR2 is SVGEGT in the germline V gene. The CDR3 contains 17 residues. V was pared by 2 bases and J by 2 bases, with 19 bases between.

V and J are TRBV7-9 and TRBJ1-6, with 7 bases matching TRBD1. This CDR3 comprises 15 residues. With V trimmed by 6 bases and J by 6 bases, 8 bases remained unmatched. Germline CDR1 is SEHNR and CDR2 is FQNEAQ (reference sequence). The CDR3 DNA follows: TGTGCCAGCAGACCCTCGACAGGGCCTAATTCACCCCTCCACTTT. This gives the protein CASRPSTGPNSPLHF.

V gene TRBV7-9 combines with J gene TRBJ2-5; 13 bases agree with TRBD2. V was clipped by 5 bases and J by 1 base; unmatched bases: 4. The CDR3 extends over 16 amino acids. Germline V gene lookup returns CDR1 SEHNR and CDR2 FQNEAQ (reference sequence). CDR3 nucleotide sequence: TGTGCCAGCAGCAGCGGGACTAGCGGGGTCCAAGAGACCCAGTACTTC. Its translation: CASSSGTSGVQETQYF.